Reported below is one T cell receptor (beta chain). 60 Vbeta and 13 Jbeta primers were used in PCR. In the authors' workflow: A follow-up analysis tallied 73 million or so unique TCR beta chains, approximately 10 million shared. Data came from immunoSEQ multiplex PCR; TCRdb stores just in-frame clones and leaves some out. V and J calls and clone size are given by that table; D and trimming were obtained from the DNA. Its listing shows some 30,000 clones. This entry comes from a study of cytomegalovirus exposure and HLA in healthy donors. The CDR3 runs 14 residues. The germline CDR1 and CDR2 sequences are SGHRS and YFSETQ. Trimming removed 1 base from V and 4 bases from J, with 11 bases in between.

The chain links TRBV5-1 to TRBJ2-5; no reliable D call. The material sequenced was PBMCs. The clonotype comes from a female donor in good health and CMV-seronegative. CDR3 DNA sequence: TGCGCCAGCAGCTTGACCTCGACGGGAGAGACCCAGTACTTC. Amino acid sequence: CASSLTSTGETQYF.